This T cell receptor (beta chain) was obtained from a study of blood T cell repertoires in COVID-19. The overall study: T cells, B-cell-depleted T cells, or PBMCs supplied cDNA or gDNA.

Per the original methods: Quantification of nucleated cells was approximated via reference gene primer amplification. Clones were sequenced by immunoSEQ multiplex PCR, and TCRdb holds only the in-frame ones, with some missing. V, J and clone size reflect that table, while D and trimming were determined from the DNA. Altogether around 260,000 clones are present, roughly 89% being singletons, with the ten largest covering 0.94%. V lost 6 bases and J 4 bases, leaving 9 bases between the germline ends. The CDR3 has 13 amino acids. CDR1 is SNHLY, CDR2 FYNNEI, per germline. The sequence derives from a woman aged 40-49 years who had recovered from COVID-19. The rearrangement uses TRBV2 and TRBJ2-2; possible D gene TRBD1, 5 bases. The sequencing sample was made of peripheral blood. In nucleotides, the CDR3 is TGTGCCAGCAGGCCCCAGGGCACCGGGGAGCTGTTTTTT. It specifies CASRPQGTGELFF. The whole variable domain, filled in from reference TRBV2 and TRBJ2-2, reads EPEVTQTPSHQVTQMGQEVILRCVPISNHLYFYWYRQILGQKVEFLVSFYNNEISEKSEIFDDQFSVERPDGSNFTLKIRSTKLEDSAMYFCASRPQGTGELFFGEGSRLTVL.